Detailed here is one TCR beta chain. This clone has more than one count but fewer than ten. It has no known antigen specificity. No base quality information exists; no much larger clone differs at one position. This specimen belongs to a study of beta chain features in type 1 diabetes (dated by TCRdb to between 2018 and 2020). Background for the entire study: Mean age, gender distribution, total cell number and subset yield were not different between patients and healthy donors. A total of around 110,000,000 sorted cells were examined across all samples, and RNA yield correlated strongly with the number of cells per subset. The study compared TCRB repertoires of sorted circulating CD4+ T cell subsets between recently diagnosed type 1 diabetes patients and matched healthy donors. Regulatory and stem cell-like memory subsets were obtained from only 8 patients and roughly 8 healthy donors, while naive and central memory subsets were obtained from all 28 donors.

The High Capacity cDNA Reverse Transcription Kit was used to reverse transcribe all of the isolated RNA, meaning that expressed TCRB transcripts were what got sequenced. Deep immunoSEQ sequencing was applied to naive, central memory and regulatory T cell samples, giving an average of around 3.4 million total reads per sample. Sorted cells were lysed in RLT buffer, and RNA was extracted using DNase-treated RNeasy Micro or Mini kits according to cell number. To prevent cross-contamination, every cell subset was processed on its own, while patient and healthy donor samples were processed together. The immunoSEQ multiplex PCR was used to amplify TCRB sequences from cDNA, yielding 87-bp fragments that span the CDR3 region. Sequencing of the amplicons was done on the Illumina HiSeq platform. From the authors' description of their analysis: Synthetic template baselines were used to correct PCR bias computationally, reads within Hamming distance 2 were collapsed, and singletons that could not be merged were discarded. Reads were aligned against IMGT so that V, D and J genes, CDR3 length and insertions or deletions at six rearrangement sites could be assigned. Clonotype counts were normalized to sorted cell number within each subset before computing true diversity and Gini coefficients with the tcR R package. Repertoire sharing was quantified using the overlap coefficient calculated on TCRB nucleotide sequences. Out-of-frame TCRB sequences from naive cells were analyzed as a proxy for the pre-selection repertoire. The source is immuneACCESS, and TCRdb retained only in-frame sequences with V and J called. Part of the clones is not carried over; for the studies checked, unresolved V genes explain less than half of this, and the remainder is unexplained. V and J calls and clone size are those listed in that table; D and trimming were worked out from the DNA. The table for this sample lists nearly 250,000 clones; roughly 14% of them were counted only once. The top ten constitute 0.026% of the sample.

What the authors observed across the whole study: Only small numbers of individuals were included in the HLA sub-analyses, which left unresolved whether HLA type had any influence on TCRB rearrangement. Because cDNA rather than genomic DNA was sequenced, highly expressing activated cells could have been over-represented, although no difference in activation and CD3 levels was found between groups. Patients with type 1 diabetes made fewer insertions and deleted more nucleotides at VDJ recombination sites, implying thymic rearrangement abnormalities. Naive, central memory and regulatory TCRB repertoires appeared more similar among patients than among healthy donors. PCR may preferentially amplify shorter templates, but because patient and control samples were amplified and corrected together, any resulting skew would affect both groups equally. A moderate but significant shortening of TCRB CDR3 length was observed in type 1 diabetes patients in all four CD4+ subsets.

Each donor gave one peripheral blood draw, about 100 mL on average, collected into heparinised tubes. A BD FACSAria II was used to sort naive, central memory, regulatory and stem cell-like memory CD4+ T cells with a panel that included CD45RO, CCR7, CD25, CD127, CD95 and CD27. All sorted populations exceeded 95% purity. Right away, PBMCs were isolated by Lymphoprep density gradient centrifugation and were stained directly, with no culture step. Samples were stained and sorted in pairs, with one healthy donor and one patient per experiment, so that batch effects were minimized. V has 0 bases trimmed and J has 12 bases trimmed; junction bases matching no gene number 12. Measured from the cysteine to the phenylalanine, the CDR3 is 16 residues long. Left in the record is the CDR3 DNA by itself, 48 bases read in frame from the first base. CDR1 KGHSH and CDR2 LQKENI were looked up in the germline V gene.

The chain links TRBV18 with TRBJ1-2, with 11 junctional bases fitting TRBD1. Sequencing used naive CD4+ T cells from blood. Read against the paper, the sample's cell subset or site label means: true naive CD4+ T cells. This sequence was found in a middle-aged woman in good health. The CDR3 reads CASSPPGQGAFFSHTF. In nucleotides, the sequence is TGTGCCAGCTCACCACCAGGACAGGGGGCGTTTTTCTCCCACACCTTC.